The 22 T cell receptor beta chains below were found in one sample sequenced in a study of T-cell reconstitution after alpha-beta-depleted transplantation in children. Unique molecular identifiers tagged the TCRbeta library. TCRdb reanalysed the PCR reads using MiXCR and keeps one entry per CDR3 protein. This sample has some 600,000 distinct CDR3 sequences, with roughly 13% found just once. This material consisted of PBMCs, mostly from graft donor cells, taken 360 days after TCRalphabeta/CD19-depleted stem cell transplant. Receptors were obtained from a male patient aged 10 to 17 who had a stem cell transplant for acute myeloid leukemia, so the T cells may come from the graft donor.

The chain uses TRBV9 and TRBJ2-1, with 10 bases that match TRBD1. There are 15 residues in the CDR3. V dropped 0 bases and J dropped 8; count of bases not matched to a gene: 5. Germline CDR1 reads SGDLS; CDR2 reads YYNGEE. CDR3 in amino acids: CASSVVGQGLDEQFF. The CDR3 DNA follows: TGTGCCAGCAGCGTAGTGGGACAGGGGCTCGATGAGCAGTTCTTC.

The V gene is TRBV2, the J gene TRBJ2-4, with 7 bases matching TRBD1. The V gene end was trimmed by 3 bases and the J gene end by 0 bases; junction bases not matched to a gene: 2. The CDR3 runs to 15 residues. Per the germline V gene, CDR1 is SNHLY and CDR2 is FYNNEI. CDR3 bases: TGTGCCAGCAGTGAGGACAGGCTAGCCAAAAACATTCAGTACTTC. Protein: CASSEDRLAKNIQYF. The variable domain in full, completed from reference TRBV2 and TRBJ2-4, reads EPEVTQTPSHQVTQMGQEVILRCVPISNHLYFYWYRQILGQKVEFLVSFYNNEISEKSEIFDDQFSVERPDGSNFTLKIRSTKLEDSAMYFCASSEDRLAKNIQYFGAGTRLSVL.

This chain joins TRBV7-2 and TRBJ2-5, with 10 positions matching TRBD1. Germline values: CDR1 SGHTA, CDR2 FQGNSA. Losses at the gene ends were 7 bases for V and 2 bases for J; bases not matched to a gene: 7. The CDR3 spans 15 residues. The CDR3 sequence is CASTMDRGIQETQYF. The CDR3 DNA reads as TGTGCCAGCACGATGGACAGGGGGATTCAAGAGACCCAGTACTTC. The complete variable domain, with remaining parts taken from reference TRBV7-2 and TRBJ2-5, reads GAGVSQSPSNKVTEKGKDVELRCDPISGHTALYWYRQSLGQGLEFLIYFQGNSAPDKSGLPSDRFSAERTGGSVSTLTIQRTQQEDSAVYLCASTMDRGIQETQYFGPGTRLLVL.

V and J are TRBV28 and TRBJ1-2, with TRBD1 identical over 10 bases. CDR1 and CDR2 (germline): MDHEN, SYDVKM. Trimming removed 4 bases from V and 8 bases from J; junction bases left unmatched: 13. CDR3 length: 16 residues. This CDR3 reads CASSSTRSTGGRGYTF. CDR3 in DNA: TGTGCCAGCAGTTCCACTCGCTCGACAGGGGGCCGGGGCTACACCTTC.

This clonotype was observed a handful of times. For the CDR3, the DNA is TGCAGTGTAAGGACGGTTCTAGCCAAAAACATTCAGTACTTC. Protein: CSVRTVLAKNIQYF. J is TRBJ2-4 and V is TRBV29-1; no clear D gene. The V gene's germline CDR1 is SQVTM and CDR2 ANQGSEA. The CDR3 extends over 14 amino acids.

Only a few counts were recorded for this clonotype. The gene calls are TRBV6-5 and TRBJ2-3, with D hard to call. CDR1 is MNHEY and CDR2 is SVGAGI in the germline V gene. CDR3 length: 12 residues. The germline V and J ends were trimmed by 5 bases and 9 bases, with 12 bases remaining between them. Here the CDR3 reads CASSPGRHTQYF. The DNA of the CDR3 is TGTGCCAGCAGTCCCGGGCGGCACACGCAGTATTTT.

The rearrangement joins TRBV2 to TRBJ2-7; 8 nucleotides align to TRBD2. V dropped 7 bases and J dropped 3; count of bases not matched to a gene: 8. Germline-derived CDR1 and CDR2 are SNHLY and FYNNEI. This CDR3 is built from 14 residues. The CDR3 DNA reads TGTGCCAGCAACCGACTAGCGAGCGGCTACGAGCAGTACTTC. Translation gives CASNRLASGYEQYF.

This clonotype was detected ten times or more. The V and J genes are TRBV9 and TRBJ2-7; 9 nucleotides match TRBD1. V gave up 2 bases and J gave up 1 base; unmatched junction bases: 4. Per germline, CDR1 SGDLS and CDR2 YYNGEE. CDR3 length: 15 amino acids. In nucleotides, the CDR3 is TGTGCCAGCAGCGTCGCCGGGACAGGGTCCTACGAGCAGTACTTC. Protein product: CASSVAGTGSYEQYF. Full variable domain (rest looked up from reference TRBV9 and TRBJ2-7): DSGVTQTPKHLITATGQRVTLRCSPRSGDLSVYWYQQSLDQGLQFLIQYYNGEERAKGNILERFSAQQFPDLHSELNLSSLELGDSALYFCASSVAGTGSYEQYFGPGTRLTVT.

CDR3 amino acids: CASSYTVYQETQYF. The CDR3 coding sequence is TGTGCCAGCAGCTACACAGTGTACCAAGAGACCCAGTACTTC. This sequence joins TRBV7-9 and TRBJ2-5; D unclear. Germline V gene lookup returns CDR1 SEHNR and CDR2 FQNEAQ (reference sequence). CDR3 length: 14 residues. Between the trimmed V and J ends, which lost 4 bases and 0 bases, there was a span of 9 bases. Drawing the rest from reference TRBV7-9 and TRBJ2-5, the complete variable domain is DTGVSQNPRHKITKRGQNVTFRCDPISEHNRLYWYRQTLGQGPEFLTYFQNEAQLEKSRLLSDRFSAERPKGSFSTLEIQRTEQGDSAMYLCASSYTVYQETQYFGPGTRLLVL.

This clonotype was counted at least ten times. This chain uses TRBV7-2 with TRBJ2-2; TRBD2 aligns across 8 bases. The CDR3 has 16 amino acids. Per the germline V gene, CDR1 is SGHTA and CDR2 is FQGNSA. V shed 3 bases and J 7 bases; nucleotides not matched to a gene: 10. The CDR3 DNA reads TGTGCCAGCAGCTTGAGAAGAGCGGGAGTGGGCGGGGAGCTGTTTTTT. Its protein product is CASSLRRAGVGGELFF.

In its sample, this clonotype was seen a few times. The chain recombines TRBV15 with TRBJ2-7; D perhaps matches TRBD1 (6 bases). Germline V gene data show CDR1 as LNHNV and CDR2 as YYDKDF (reference sequence). The CDR3 is made up of 18 amino acids. Trimming took off 0 bases at V and 1 base at J, with 19 bases between the two ends. The CDR3 sequence: CATSREWVTGLFSYEQYF. CDR3 nucleotide sequence: TGTGCCACCAGCAGAGAGTGGGTGACAGGACTTTTTTCCTACGAGCAGTACTTC. Full variable domain (missing parts from reference TRBV15 and TRBJ2-7): DAMVIQNPRYQVTQFGKPVTLSCSQTLNHNVMYWYQQKSSQAPKLLFHYYDKDFNNEADTPDNFQSRRPNTSFCFLDIRSPGLGDTAMYLCATSREWVTGLFSYEQYFGPGTRLTVT.

This sequence joins TRBV30 and TRBJ2-7; TRBD1 aligns across 7 bases. After removal of 4 bases from V and 2 bases from J, the junction contained 5 bases not matched to a gene. The germline V gene encodes CDR1 GTSNPN and CDR2 SVGIG (reference sequence). The CDR3 consists of 13 residues. CDR3 sequence reads: CAWTRQGTYEQYF. DNA of the CDR3: TGTGCCTGGACCAGACAGGGTACCTACGAGCAGTACTTC.

CDR3 sequence reads: CASSQEPSRGGGQFF. The CDR3 nucleotides read TGTGCCAGCAGCCAAGAGCCTAGCAGGGGCGGTGGGCAGTTCTTC. This chain uses TRBV14 with TRBJ2-1, with TRBD1 as a possible D gene (6 bases). V was trimmed by 0 bases and J by 12 bases, leaving 18 bases between them. The CDR3 length is 15 residues. Germline V gives CDR1 SGHDN, CDR2 FVKESK.

This clonotype was counted only a few times. The V and J genes are TRBV28 and TRBJ2-7; D is unclear. Trimming took 1 base from V and 6 from J, leaving 7 bases between them. Germline V gene sequence: CDR1 MDHEN, CDR2 SYDVKM. This CDR3 region has 12 residues. CDR3 amino acids: CASSLLNLEQYF. Here the CDR3 DNA reads TGTGCCAGCAGTTTATTGAACCTCGAGCAGTACTTC.

The chain is built from TRBV2 and TRBJ2-7; D not certain. This CDR3 has 12 amino acids. The V gene's germline CDR1 is SNHLY and CDR2 FYNNEI. V was pared by 11 bases and J by 1 base, with 12 bases between. The CDR3 sequence is CAVPGPSYEQYF. In DNA, the CDR3 is TGTGCCGTACCGGGCCCTTCCTACGAGCAGTACTTC.

V and J are TRBV6-4 and TRBJ2-3, with D possibly being TRBD2 (6 bases). CDR1 is MRHNA, CDR2 SNTAGT, per germline. This CDR3 has 15 amino acids. V was pared by 5 bases and J by 0 bases, with 12 bases between. The CDR3 DNA reads as TGTGCCAGCAGTAGGGACTTCCCGAGCACAGATACGCAGTATTTT. Its translation is CASSRDFPSTDTQYF.

The sample holds a few counts of this clonotype. The chain couples TRBV4-2 to TRBJ2-1; D is ambiguous. The CDR3 contains 14 residues. The germline CDR1 and CDR2 sequences are LGHNA and YNFKEQ. V shed 0 bases and J shed 8 bases, with 11 bases lying between them. The CDR3 region is CASSQDLRRDEQFF. The CDR3 coding sequence is TGTGCCAGCAGCCAAGATCTTCGAAGGGATGAGCAGTTCTTC.

This chain uses TRBV5-1 with TRBJ1-1, with 9 nucleotides matching TRBD1. V gave up 2 bases and J gave up 3 bases; unmatched junction bases: 5. The germline V gene has CDR1 SGHRS and CDR2 YFSETQ. The CDR3 has 15 residues. In nucleotides, the CDR3 is TGCGCCAGCAGCTTACCGGGACAGGGCCACACTGAAGCTTTCTTT. As protein: CASSLPGQGHTEAFF.

This clonotype was counted only a few times. This rearrangement joins TRBV10-2 to TRBJ1-2, with D possibly TRBD1 on 6 matching bases. The CDR3 totals 14 residues. Germline CDR1 is WSHSY and CDR2 is SAAADI. Trimming took 3 bases from V and 5 from J, leaving 13 bases between them. CDR3 DNA: TGCGCCAGCAGTGAAGGGGGAGAAGGGTATGGCTACACCTTC. Translating it yields CASSEGGEGYGYTF.

This clonotype was counted between two and nine times. The chain joins TRBV6-2 or TRBV6-3 to TRBJ2-1, with a tentative D call TRBD2 (6 bases). The V and J ends lost 5 bases and 8 bases respectively, with 19 bases between them. Germline CDR1 and CDR2: MNHEY and SVGEGT. The CDR3 totals 15 residues. CDR3 sequence: CASSVPGARVDEQFF. The CDR3 coding sequence is TGTGCCAGCAGTGTCCCGGGAGCGAGGGTAGATGAGCAGTTCTTC.

This clonotype has more than one count but fewer than ten. The chain links TRBV30 to TRBJ1-4; D may be TRBD1 (6 bases). The CDR3 is made up of 13 amino acids. Trimming took 3 bases from V and 8 from J, leaving 13 bases between them. Germline loops: CDR1 GTSNPN, CDR2 SVGIG (reference sequence). CDR3 amino acids: CAWRRRGREKLFF. CDR3 sequence (DNA): TGTGCCTGGAGAAGGAGGGGGAGAGAAAAACTGTTTTTT.

The CDR3 loop is CASNSPRYNEQFF. As DNA, the CDR3 is TGTGCCAGCAACTCTCCTAGATACAATGAGCAGTTCTTC. This rearrangement joins TRBV14 to TRBJ2-1, with D unclear. V lost 7 bases to trimming and J lost 4 bases, with 11 bases between them. The CDR3 covers 13 residues. Germline loops: CDR1 SGHDN, CDR2 FVKESK.